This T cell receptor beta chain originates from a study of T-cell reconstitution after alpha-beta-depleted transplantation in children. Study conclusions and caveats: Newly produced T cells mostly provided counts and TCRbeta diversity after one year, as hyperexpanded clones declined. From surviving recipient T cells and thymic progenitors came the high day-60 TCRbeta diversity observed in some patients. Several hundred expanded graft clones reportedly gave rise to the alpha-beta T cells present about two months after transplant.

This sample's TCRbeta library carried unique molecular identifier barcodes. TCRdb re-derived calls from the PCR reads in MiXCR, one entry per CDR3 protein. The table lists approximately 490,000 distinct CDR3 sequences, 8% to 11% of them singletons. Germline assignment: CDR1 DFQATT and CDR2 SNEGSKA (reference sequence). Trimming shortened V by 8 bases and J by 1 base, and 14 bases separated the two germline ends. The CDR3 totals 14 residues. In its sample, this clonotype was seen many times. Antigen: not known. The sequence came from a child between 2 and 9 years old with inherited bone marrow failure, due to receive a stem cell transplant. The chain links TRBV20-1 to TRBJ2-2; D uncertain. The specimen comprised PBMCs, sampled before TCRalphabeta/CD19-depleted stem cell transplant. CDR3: CSTLGLGNTGELFF. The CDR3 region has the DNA TGCAGTACCTTGGGTCTAGGGAACACCGGGGAGCTGTTTTTT.